This TCR beta chain was found in a study of cytomegalovirus exposure and HLA in healthy donors (dated by TCRdb to about 2017). Notes on the research overall: An earlier analysis of a few hundred of the donors reported around 280 Gb of sequence data and roughly 120 million unique TCR beta sequences obtained from about 200 million T cells. The study used immunosequencing to profile the T cell repertoires of several hundred subjects and linked those repertoires to cytomegalovirus serostatus. An early release that covered about 640 HLA-typed donors contained 300 to 350 gigabases of sequencing data and some 87 million unique TCR sequences. In a later analysis, previously published TCR beta repertoires from 550 to 750 donors were re-analyzed and high-resolution HLA genotyping was added so that TCR occurrence patterns could be studied. To predict cytomegalovirus infection status, the study brought together high-throughput TCR immunosequencing, statistical association of individual TCRs with disease status, and machine learning. An earlier analysis of around 580 of the donors used high-throughput TCR beta sequencing to judge whether each TCR beta V gene segment behaved as functional or pseudogenic. Roughly 5 DR-DQ haplotypes were treated as single units for association and clustering because of strong linkage in the cohort. Typing coverage differed by locus: A, B, C, DRB1 and DQB1 were typed in roughly 620-630 donors, DQA1 in about 510, DPA1 in around 610, and DPB1 in just under 490. The study aimed to test whether signatures of past pathogen exposure could be identified by cataloging public T cell receptors. All discovery cohort repertoires had been generated using a single sequencing platform. Donor age, sex, ethnicity and CMV serostatus were collected together with the repertoire data. In the later analysis, no new phenotypic data were used to find candidate immune exposures; instead, reliance was placed on TCR beta sequences and their occurrence across donors. Among about 400 genotyped donors of the cohort, an average of roughly 230,000 unique TCR beta nucleotide sequences was sequenced per donor, of which about 18% were non-productive. Both class I and class II loci were covered by HLA typing, at four-digit resolution. Of the 300 to 400 genotyped donors, 65% to 90% fell in the genetic ancestry cluster associated with self-reported Caucasian donors. A later genetic analysis used genome-wide SNP genotypes for about 60% of the roughly 700 donors, treating that subset as a discovery cohort. Along with the approximately 670-subject first cohort, a separate validation cohort of approximately 110 different subjects was used.

Of note for this clone: Its antigen is still unknown. Qualities for individual bases were not recorded, and no much larger clone is one base off.

Libraries were constructed by the immunoSEQ multiplex PCR assay. For the multiplex PCR, a mixture combining 60 forward primers for TCR Vbeta segments and 13 reverse primers for TCR Jbeta segments was used. The CDR3 region of rearranged TCR beta genes was amplified from genomic DNA with a multiplex PCR assay. The Illumina HiSeq System was used to sequence the amplified TCR beta libraries as 87-base-pair reads. For the original study's pipeline: A later analysis counted about 82 million unique TCR beta chains across the 666 repertoires, and 10 million to 12 million of these chains were shared by at least two donors. Raw reads were error-corrected and collapsed into unique sequences by a nearest-neighbor algorithm in which closely related sequences were merged to remove PCR and sequencing errors. Alignment of CDR3 sequences to IMGT reference sequences was used to assign V, D and J gene segments. For a sequence to be retained, a match of at least six nucleotides to both a V gene segment and a J gene segment was required. Rearrangements were classified as productive when the CDR3 lacked stop codons and remained in frame with V and J, and all other rearrangements were classified as non-productive. CDR3 was defined according to IMGT convention as the region running from the second conserved V-encoded cysteine to the conserved J-encoded phenylalanine. The earlier analysis of about 610 of the donors excluded sequences that lacked an unambiguous match to a single V gene segment. An earlier analysis of 587 of the donors classified V segments as functional when productive rearrangements were above 56.7% and as segregating when the standard deviation between donors was above 5%. A statistical classification framework was built for diagnosing cytomegalovirus status from the catalog of TCR beta chain sequences. V and J gene assignment, in a later analysis, came from comparing TCR nucleotide sequences with IMGT/GENE-DB human TR gene sequences. A later analysis assigned CDR3 sequences and most-parsimonious VDJ recombination scenarios with the TCRdist pipeline. A later analysis defined each TCR beta chain by its CDR3 amino acid sequence plus V-gene family, and excluded reads lacking a unique V-gene family. A later analysis removed several hundred highly shared, low-generation-probability nucleotide sequences to deal with suspected cross-contamination and a sequencing artifact. In a later analysis, a clonal expansion index for each public chain was calculated from normalized within-repertoire ranks of inferred template counts. In a later analysis, generation probabilities were computed with a VDJ recombination model fitted to out-of-frame rearrangements, and the resulting probabilities were checked against IGoR. A later analysis scored TCR-TCR, TCR-HLA and TCR-CMV co-occurrence with hypergeometric tests, applying a repertoire-size bias correction to TCR pairs. To estimate false discovery rates, a later analysis permuted the HLA or CMV assignments 20 times. In a later analysis, co-occurring TCRs were grouped using DBSCAN, with TCRdist sequence similarity added in when clustering inside HLA-allele-positive subsets. For co-occurrence clustering, repertoires with fewer than 30,000 or more than 120,000 public chains were excluded, along with roughly five repertoires with anomalous nucleotide sharing. The table comes from immuneACCESS by way of TCRdb, which keeps in-frame sequences with V and J called. Part of the clones is missing from these tables; in studies checked, under half for an unresolved V gene and the rest for unknown reasons. V, J and clone size were drawn from that table, and D and trimming were deduced from the DNA. The sample table shows about 160,000 clones, and around 73% are seen once. Of the sample, 1.5% to 2% falls within the top ten clones.

The cohort was made up of under 800 healthy bone marrow donors. Cohort members were all nominally healthy when sampled, although unrecorded immune exposures were likely present. The donor was CMV seronegative and belonged to the group of over 350 seronegative cohort members. Every donor gave a peripheral blood sample, and the peripheral blood mononuclear cells from that sample were used for TCR beta sequencing. The Qiagen DNeasy Blood Extraction Kit was used to extract genomic DNA from the blood cell samples. Study-wide conclusions, independent of this receptor: Correlated functional status among segregating V segments might be attributable to linkage disequilibrium, but an unknown experimental factor could not be ruled out. In a later analysis, the rate of TCR association differed among HLA loci, with DRB1 alleles having the most associated TCRs and HLA-C alleles having the fewest. Several of the top co-occurrence clusters appeared to be linked to parvovirus B19, influenza, CMV and Epstein-Barr virus, according to a later analysis. Cytomegalovirus status was reported to be diagnosed by the classifier with high specificity and sensitivity in both the original and validation cohorts. In a later genetic analysis, fewer N-insertions in productive TCRs were reported among donors in an Asian-associated ancestry cluster than the approximately 710-donor mean. A later genetic analysis associated a missense DCLRE1C variant with V-gene and J-gene trimming of TCR beta chains, and an independent cohort replicated the association. In vitro tests confirmed that a few of the cytomegalovirus-associated TCR beta chains recognize cytomegalovirus antigens. The study listed 150 to 200 TCR beta chains as associated with cytomegalovirus. According to the authors, the approach could potentially be generalized to other disease states and immunological phenotypes. A cluster of highly shared sequence variants was judged likely to represent a technical artifact of the sequencing pipeline. A further reported finding was that TCR beta sequences accurately predicted the HLA-A and HLA-B alleles for most subjects in the first cohort. The presence/absence analyses assumed that sequencing depth was roughly uniform across donors, and that assumption may not be true. When HLA alleles, especially DR and DQ, strongly co-occurred, attributing TCR associations to individual alleles was difficult. In a later analysis, HLA-associated TCR beta chains showed more clonal expansion and lower generation probabilities than non-associated chains that were equally common. Some IMGT-functional V segments, including TRBV6-2 and TRBV6-3, could not be distinguished by the 87-base-pair reads and were therefore excluded. While some public TCRs were present in many individuals, most TCR sequences turned up only very rarely across donors. Because counts were too low, around 18 rarely observed V segments, including chromosome 9 orphons, were left out of the earlier analysis of 587 of the donors. CMV serostatus was the only immune exposure information available for the cohort. In an earlier analysis of 587 of the donors, most TCR beta V segments appeared in productive rearrangements about 90% or about 30% of the time, broadly matching IMGT annotations. The cohort was sequenced for TCR beta chains only, and without alpha or paired-chain data the features that could be detected were limited. In a later analysis, around 17,000 TCR beta sequences were associated with specific HLA alleles at a false discovery rate of 0.05. In a later analysis, most CMV-associated TCR beta chains were found to appear HLA-restricted, with HLA associations seemingly driven largely by CMV exposure. HLA typing was unavailable for some donors at each locus, so association tests used only the typed subset.

V trim: 7 bases; J trim: 7 bases; unmatched bases: 6. The CDR3 runs 15 amino acids, cysteine and phenylalanine included. Only CDR3 DNA remains: 45 bases, in frame from the first base. According to the germline V gene, CDR1 reads SGHVS and CDR2 reads FNYEAQ. The receptor's source is a woman in her late teens or twenties in good health and CMV-seronegative. The sequence links TRBV7-6 to TRBJ2-1, with 14 bases aligning to TRBD2. The sample was PBMCs. The DNA sequence is given as TGTGCCAGCACCTTGACTAGCGGGAGGGGAAATGAGCAGTTCTTC. Its protein product is CASTLTSGRGNEQFF.